A single T cell receptor (beta chain) is shown here with its context. This PCR relied on a set of 60 Vbeta primers and 13 Jbeta primers. Some clones are missing from TCRdb's copy, which holds only in-frame ones; the method was immunoSEQ multiplex PCR. This sample's clone table lists roughly 42,000 clones. This sample was taken from a study of cytomegalovirus exposure and HLA in healthy donors. The CDR3 is 18 amino acids. J was trimmed by 5 bases and V by 2 bases; bases with no gene match: 17. The germline CDR1 and CDR2 sequences are KGHSH and LQKENI. This chain links TRBV18 with TRBJ2-7; TRBD1 matches 8 bases. The origin of this receptor is a man aged 25 to 40 in good health and CMV-seronegative. The sequenced sample was PBMCs. The CDR3 sequence: CASSPISAGGGKKHEQYF. In DNA, the CDR3 is TGTGCCAGCTCACCAATATCGGCAGGGGGCGGGAAGAAGCACGAGCAGTACTTC.